This T cell receptor (beta chain) was obtained from a study of blood T cell repertoires in COVID-19 (dated by TCRdb to 2018 to 2021). General notes on the study: The collaborator samples originated in the United States, Italy and Spain and spanned the acute and convalescent phases of COVID-19. The prospective study material was composed of cDNA or gDNA derived from T cells, B-cell-depleted T cells, or PBMCs. Subjects who had been exposed to COVID-19, were actively infected with it, or had recovered from it provided the deeply sampled blood TCRbeta repertoires that made up the dataset. The repertoires were made available in a free public database intended to serve as a resource for research on the immune response to SARS-CoV-2. Samples came from the ongoing ImmuneRACE study (first 160 participants) plus 1,254 subjects from 6 global collaborators. The sample metadata nearly always contained a de-identified subject ID, COVID-19 status, age in years and sex. Where HLA class I and class II types were available, the types were taken from metadata supplied by the sample provider, not from assay-based typing.

TCRbeta CDR3 regions were amplified from genomic DNA using the immunoSEQ Assay, a bias-controlled multiplex PCR. The paper's processing steps were these. The number of nucleated cells in each sample was estimated from the amplification of reference gene primers within the assay. Sequence reads were collapsed and filtered to measure the absolute abundance of every unique TCRbeta CDR3 rearrangement. For each sample, productive Simpson clonality was calculated by taking the square root of Simpson's diversity index across productive rearrangements. Drawn from immuneACCESS, this table holds only the in-frame rearrangements with V and J called that TCRdb kept. Clones are partly lost; checked studies trace under half to an unresolved V gene and leave the rest unexplained. D and trimming were read from the DNA, whereas the V and J calls and clone size are those reported in that table. The sample contains about 190,000 clones, around 80% of them found a single time. In total, the top ten clones hold approximately 13% of the sample.

With respect to this clone: There is no known antigen for this receptor. No base qualities exist here, and no much larger clone lies one base off it.

Samples from volunteer blood donors who had recovered from COVID-19 were contributed by a second Seattle source. Whole blood was collected in K2EDTA tubes by collaborating institutions according to the institutions' own protocols. Collaborator samples were shipped for TCRbeta analysis as frozen whole blood, isolated PBMCs, or DNA extracted from either sample type. Trimming at the junction amounts to 6 bases on V and 5 bases on J, and the germline ends lie 7 bases apart. The germline V gene supplies CDR1 MNHEY and CDR2 SVGAGI. The CDR3 goes from the cysteine to the phenylalanine over 11 residues. The CDR3 DNA has 33 bases and is translated from base 1. Study-wide findings and limitations: Clinical and demographic metadata were provided uncurated, with the amount varying by source and participant.

The rearrangement combines TRBV6-5 with TRBJ1-1, with no confident D gene call. Material: peripheral blood. This sequence was found in a man in his fifties who had recovered from COVID-19. This receptor has the CDR3 CASRHSTEAFF. The DNA reads TGTGCCAGCAGGCACAGTACTGAAGCTTTCTTT.